These T cell receptor beta chains were read from a single sample in a study of T cells in narcolepsy. The protocol was immunoSEQ multiplex PCR, while the TCRdb copy is restricted to in-frame clones and leaves out a portion. The sample has 26,000 or so clones, roughly nine tenths seen once. What was sequenced was CD45RA- memory CD4+ T cells from PBMCs. The receptors shown here come from a human donor with narcolepsy. The CDR3 runs from the conserved cysteine through the conserved F or W. The D gene is left open where the match is weak. Clone size is not always given. Where it is, it says once, few, many or a class for expanded clones.

TRBJ2-7 | - | TRBD1 | TRBV15 | TGTGCCACCAGCAGAGAAAGAGGACAGGGCTACGAGCAGTACTTC | CATSRERGQGYEQYF
TRBJ1-3 | once | - | TRBV28 | TGTGCCAGCAGTTTAAGTCAAGCGGGAAACACCATATATTTT | CASSLSQAGNTIYF
TRBJ2-2 | - | - | TRBV7-9 | TGTGCCAGCAGCCTTGGGGCGAGCAACGGGGAGCTGTTTTTT | CASSLGASNGELFF
TRBJ1-3 | - | - | TRBV28 | TGTGCCAGCAGTAAACAGGGCTTGGGAAACACCATATATTTT | CASSKQGLGNTIYF
TRBJ2-1 | once | TRBD2 | TRBV6-5 | TGTGCCAGCAGTTACTCGTACGGGGGGGCCGCTGAGCAGTTCTTC | CASSYSYGGAAEQFF
TRBJ1-5 | - | - | TRBV2 | TGTGCCAGCACCCGTTCGAGTAGCAATCAGCCCCAGCATTTT | CASTRSSSNQPQHF
TRBJ1-2 | - | - | TRBV6-1 | TGTGCCAGCAGTCCACAGGAAGGCTATGGCTACACCTTC | CASSPQEGYGYTF
TRBJ2-4 | - | - | TRBV6-6 | TGTGCCAGCAGTAAACAAGGGGTGGGAGCCAAAAACATTCAGTACTTC | CASSKQGVGAKNIQYF
TRBJ1-2 | - | - | TRBV6-1 | TGTGCCAGCAACCCCGGGCACCCTAACTATGGCTACACCTTC | CASNPGHPNYGYTF
TRBJ1-2 | - | TRBD1 | TRBV4-2 | TGTGCCAGCAGCCTGGGACAGGGGGACTACACCTTC | CASSLGQGDYTF
TRBJ2-1 | - | - | TRBV5-1 | TGCGCCAGCAGCTTGGGAGGGAGCTCCTACAATGAGCAGTTCTTC | CASSLGGSSYNEQFF
TRBJ1-2 | - | - | TRBV5-4 | TGTGCCAGCAGCTTGACCGCAGAAAACTATGGCTACACCTTC | CASSLTAENYGYTF
TRBJ1-4 | - | - | TRBV5-1 | TGCGCCAGCAGCTTGGCTACCCTTGCAACTAATGAAAAACTGTTTTTT | CASSLATLATNEKLFF
TRBJ1-1 | - | - | TRBV5-4 | TGTGCCAGCAGCTTGGGTGACAAGAACACTGAAGCTTTCTTT | CASSLGDKNTEAFF
TRBJ1-2 | - | TRBD1 | TRBV14 | TGTGCCAGCAGCCAAATGCAGGGGGCTAACTATGGCTACACCTTC | CASSQMQGANYGYTF
TRBJ1-2 | - | - | TRBV5-6 | TGTGCCAGCAGTCCTTTATCGAGCTCTAACTATGGCTACACCTTC | CASSPLSSSNYGYTF
TRBJ1-2 | - | - | TRBV28 | TGTGCCAGCAGGCCCGGGACTTCTAGCGGCTACACCTTC | CASRPGTSSGYTF
TRBJ2-1 | - | TRBD2 | TRBV28 | TGTGCCAGCAGTCCCATACCCTCTAGCGGGGGGGGTCTCGAGCAGTTCTTC | CASSPIPSSGGGLEQFF
TRBJ1-1 | - | TRBD1 | TRBV6-5 | TGTGCCAGCAGTCTATCCCGGGACAGGGGGCGGGAGGCTTTCTTT | CASSLSRDRGREAFF
TRBJ1-5 | - | TRBD1 | TRBV6-6 | TGTGCCAGCAGTAACACAGGGGGCAACAATCAGCCCCAGCATTTT | CASSNTGGNNQPQHF
TRBJ2-3 | - | - | TRBV23-1 | TGCGCCAGCAGTCAATACGCGGGACAGGGGCTAGCGGGGAGCACAGATACGCAGTATTTT | CASSQYAGQGLAGSTDTQYF
TRBJ1-2 | - | - | TRBV7-2 | TGTGCCAGCAGCTATTACGCCAGGGGTGATGGCTACACCTTC | CASSYYARGDGYTF
TRBJ1-4 | - | - | TRBV4-1 | TGCGCCAGCAGCCAAGGGACCTCGGCTAATGAAAAACTGTTTTTT | CASSQGTSANEKLFF
TRBJ1-4 | - | TRBD1 | TRBV5-5 | TGTGCCAGCAGCAACAGGGGCCTTAATGAAAAACTGTTTTTT | CASSNRGLNEKLFF
TRBJ1-2 | - | - | TRBV5-1 | TGCGCCAGCAGCTTGGTTCAGGGAGGATATGGCTACACCTTC | CASSLVQGGYGYTF
TRBJ1-2 | once | TRBD1 | TRBV28 | TGTGCCAGCAGGACCGGACAGGGGGAGGCTAACTATGGCTACACCTTC | CASRTGQGEANYGYTF
TRBJ1-2 | - | TRBD1 | TRBV5-1 | TGCGCCAGCAGCTTGAGAGCCGACAGGGGGAATCAGGGCTACACCTTC | CASSLRADRGNQGYTF
TRBJ2-7 | - | - | TRBV9 | TGTGCCAGCAGCTTACGGGATACCCTAGGAGAGCAGTACTTC | CASSLRDTLGEQYF
TRBJ2-7 | - | - | TRBV19 | TGTGCCAGTAGTAGGGCGGCTGAATCCTACGAGCAGTACTTC | CASSRAAESYEQYF
TRBJ1-6 | - | TRBD1 | TRBV2 | TGTGCCAGCAGTCAAGGACAGGGGAATCGTGGGTCACCCCTCCACTTT | CASSQGQGNRGSPLHF
TRBJ1-2 | - | - | TRBV4-1 | TGCGCCAGCAGCCCAAGGGCGGATTATGGCTACACCTTC | CASSPRADYGYTF
TRBJ1-1 | - | TRBD1 | TRBV2 | TGTGCCAGCAGCAGACAGGGAATAGGCACTGAAGCTTTCTTT | CASSRQGIGTEAFF
TRBJ1-2 | - | - | TRBV20-1 | TGCAGTGCTAGTGGTGGGGGCTACACCTTC | CSASGGGYTF
TRBJ2-3 | once | - | TRBV10-2 | TGCGCCAGCAGTGAGCAGGGAACAAATACGCAGTATTTT | CASSEQGTNTQYF
TRBJ1-1 | once | - | TRBV5-1 | TGCGCCAGCGGACTCCAGCCTGGGGGCCTTAACACTGAAGCTTTCTTT | CASGLQPGGLNTEAFF
TRBJ2-5 | - | - | TRBV7-8 | TGTGCCAGCAGCTTAGGATCCGGGACCCTAGGGAAAGAGACCCAGTACTTC | CASSLGSGTLGKETQYF